This TCR beta chain was retrieved from a study of early stage breast cancer tumors. About 19-50 mg of tumor tissue was diced per sample. The table came from immunoSEQ multiplex PCR; TCRdb's copy has only in-frame clones and leaves some out. The sample shows approximately 31,000 clones, 70% to 75% of them seen only once. Germline values: CDR1 LNHDA, CDR2 SQIVND (reference sequence). J was trimmed by 0 bases and V by 7 bases; bases with no gene match: 9. The CDR3 runs 17 residues. The origin of this receptor is a person aged 25 to 40 with breast cancer. This sequence joins TRBV19 and TRBJ1-6; 7 nucleotides align to TRBD1. Sequencing was carried out using breast tumor tissue. The CDR3 protein is CASTPGQKSSYNSPLHF. The CDR3 coding sequence is TGTGCCAGTACGCCGGGACAGAAAAGCTCCTATAATTCACCCCTCCACTTT. The variable domain in full, with the rest retrieved from reference TRBV19 and TRBJ1-6, is DGGITQSPKYLFRKEGQNVTLSCEQNLNHDAMYWYRQDPGQGLRLIYYSQIVNDFQKGDIAEGYSVSREKKESFPLTVTSAQKNPTAFYLCASTPGQKSSYNSPLHFGNGTRLTVT.